Presented here are 24 T cell receptor beta chains from one specimen sequenced in a study of shared clonotypes between healthy human individuals. This table comes from immunoSEQ multiplex PCR, and its TCRdb copy is limited to in-frame clones, with some not included. This sample carries about 2.4 million clones, 93% of them seen once, and the ten largest clones take approximately 0.36%. The sequenced sample consisted of naive CD4+ T cells from PBMCs. The subset is: CD45RA+ positively selected. These receptors originate from a young man in good health. Some clones in this sample may be carry-over from other donors' samples.

The V call is TRBV9, the J call TRBJ2-3, with a weak D call TRBD1 (6 bases). The V gene lost 4 bases and the J gene lost 0 bases, with 12 bases spanning the gap. The CDR3 spans 15 residues. Germline V gene lookup returns CDR1 SGDLS and CDR2 YYNGEE. The CDR3: CASSPGHSSTDTQYF. CDR3 bases: TGTGCCAGCAGCCCGGGACATTCTAGCACAGATACGCAGTATTTT.

The J gene is TRBJ2-7, the V gene TRBV7-2; TRBD1 matches 8 bases. The CDR3 is made up of 18 amino acids. CDR1 is SGHTA, CDR2 FQGNSA, per germline. The J segment lost 6 bases and the V segment lost 1 base, leaving 17 bases of the junction unmatched. The CDR3 coding sequence is TGTGCCAGCAGCTTAGGGATTTACCGGGACAGGAGGTTTCGCGAGCAGTACTTC. It encodes CASSLGIYRDRRFREQYF.

This clone appeared a single time. The chain is built from TRBV18 and TRBJ2-2, with 8 bases identical to TRBD1. The V and J ends lost 2 bases and 6 bases, in that order; junction bases with no gene match: 5. The CDR3 covers 15 residues. CDR1 and CDR2 from the germline V gene are KGHSH and LQKENI. DNA for the CDR3: TGTGCCAGCTCACCATCCCCAGGGGGCCCCGGGGAGCTGTTTTTT. Translation: CASSPSPGGPGELFF.

The V call is TRBV6-4, the J call TRBJ2-7, with 10 nucleotides matching TRBD1. The CDR3 is 14 residues long. The germline V gene has CDR1 MRHNA and CDR2 SNTAGT. Trimming removed 8 bases from V and 1 base from J; junction bases left unmatched: 5. CDR3 residues: CASRGTGVSYEQYF. CDR3 in DNA: TGTGCCAGCCGCGGGACAGGGGTGTCCTACGAGCAGTACTTC.

The chain employs TRBV6-1 and TRBJ1-6; D possibly corresponds to TRBD1 (5 bases). Germline assignment: CDR1 MNHNS and CDR2 SASEGT. The CDR3 sequence is 13 residues long. Trimming shortened V by 6 bases and J by 10 bases, and 13 bases separated the two germline ends. CDR3 nucleotides: TGTGCCAGCAGCGGGACGCGGGAGTCACCCCTCCACTTT. Protein sequence: CASSGTRESPLHF.

Concerning this clone: The sample holds other DNA sequences that translate to the same CDR3. The rearrangement joins TRBV28 to TRBJ1-1, with a tentative D call TRBD1 (6 bases). CDR3 size: 14 residues. Germline V gene sequence: CDR1 MDHEN, CDR2 SYDVKM. V lost 6 bases and J lost 1, with 12 bases in between. CDR3 sequence (DNA): TGTGCCAGCAGCGGCCCAGGGGAGAACACTGAAGCTTTCTTT. It translates to CASSGPGENTEAFF.

The chain uses TRBV4-3 and TRBJ2-2; weak D call: TRBD1 (6 bases). Germline V gene lookup returns CDR1 LGHNA and CDR2 YSLEER. V was cut by 8 bases and J by 2 bases, with 12 bases left in between. The CDR3 sequence is 14 residues long. The CDR3, as DNA: TGCGCCAGCCGCCGGGACACCAACACCGGGGAGCTGTTTTTT. It specifies CASRRDTNTGELFF.

On this clone itself: The sample contains more than one DNA sequence encoding this CDR3. The chain uses TRBV5-1 and TRBJ1-1; 8 positions match TRBD1. V dropped 5 bases and J dropped 1; count of bases not matched to a gene: 4. Germline V gene sequence: CDR1 SGHRS, CDR2 YFSETQ. The CDR3 length is 14 residues. CDR3 in DNA: TGCGCCAGCAGTTCTGGACAGGGGAACACTGAAGCTTTCTTT. Translating gives CASSSGQGNTEAFF.

As to this clone: The same CDR3 is also encoded by other DNA sequences in this sample. CDR3 sequence (DNA): TGTGCCAGCAGTTACTCGAGGGGCGCGAGCACAGATACGCAGTATTTT. The encoded protein is CASSYSRGASTDTQYF. The chain carries TRBV6-5 and TRBJ2-3; D might be TRBD1 or TRBD2, each matching 5 bases. Trimming took off 0 bases at V and 0 bases at J, with 10 bases between the two ends. CDR1 and CDR2 (germline): MNHEY, SVGAGI. The CDR3 has 16 residues.

The chain uses TRBV6-5 and TRBJ1-5; 7 bases line up with TRBD1. The trim removed 2 bases at V and 6 bases at J, leaving 4 bases unmatched. Germline lookup yields CDR1 MNHEY and CDR2 SVGAGI. This CDR3 contains 14 residues. The CDR3 DNA is TGTGCCAGCAGTTACGGGTCAGGGGGTCAGCCCCAGCATTTT. Amino acid sequence: CASSYGSGGQPQHF.

This clone was seen a handful of times. The chain joins TRBV7-6 to TRBJ2-5; 12 bases line up with TRBD1. The CDR3 loop spans 16 amino acids. CDR1 and CDR2 from the germline V gene are SGHVS and FNYEAQ. Losses at the gene ends were 0 bases for V and 5 bases for J; bases not matched to a gene: 4. The CDR3 reads CASSLAGTGGMETQYF. CDR3 bases: TGTGCCAGCAGCTTAGCGGGGACAGGGGGCATGGAGACCCAGTACTTC.

V usage is TRBV9 and J usage is TRBJ2-2; TRBD2 matches at 16 bases. The CDR3 runs 21 residues. Trimming at V came to 0 bases and at J to 3 bases, leaving 11 bases not matched to a gene. In germline, CDR1 is SGDLS, CDR2 YYNGEE. CDR3 DNA sequence: TGTGCCAGCAGCGTAGCTGGTGGGGGACTAGCGGGAGGGCCGGACACCGGGGAGCTGTTTTTT. It encodes CASSVAGGGLAGGPDTGELFF. The full variable domain, with the rest looked up from reference TRBV9 and TRBJ2-2, is DSGVTQTPKHLITATGQRVTLRCSPRSGDLSVYWYQQSLDQGLQFLIQYYNGEERAKGNILERFSAQQFPDLHSELNLSSLELGDSALYFCASSVAGGGLAGGPDTGELFFGEGSRLTVL.

The chain has TRBV2 and TRBJ2-1; 8 positions agree with TRBD1. From germline, CDR1 is SNHLY and CDR2 FYNNEI. V shed 4 bases, J shed 1 base, and the junction held 21 bases outside the gene matches. The CDR3 has 21 residues. The CDR3 here is CASSVFFAGQVSSGSYNEQFF. The CDR3 coding sequence is TGTGCCAGCAGTGTGTTTTTTGCGGGACAGGTGTCCAGCGGGTCCTACAATGAGCAGTTCTTC.

V is TRBV7-3 and J is TRBJ1-5; no firm D call. The CDR3 is 14 amino acids. Germline V gene sequence: CDR1 SGHTA, CDR2 FQGTGA. Trimming took off 1 base at V and 5 bases at J, with 9 bases between the two ends. CDR3 coding DNA: TGTGCCAGCAGCTTAAAACCCGGCGATCAGCCCCAGCATTTT. Translated: CASSLKPGDQPQHF.

The CDR3 sequence is CASSETLNEQFF. The CDR3 DNA sequence: TGTGCCAGCAGCGAGACCCTCAATGAGCAGTTCTTC. The genes are TRBV9 and TRBJ2-1; no reliable D call. CDR3 length: 12 residues. The V end was cut by 3 bases, the J end by 6 bases, with 7 bases between. CDR1 is SGDLS, CDR2 YYNGEE, per germline.

A note on this clone: This specimen includes other DNA sequences encoding the same CDR3. This chain joins TRBV5-1 and TRBJ2-1; 8 bases match TRBD2. The junction had 3 bases not matched to a gene; V was cut back by 2 bases and J by 2 bases. Germline CDR1 and CDR2: SGHRS and YFSETQ. This CDR3 contains 15 residues. The CDR3, as DNA: TGCGCCAGCAGCTTTAGCGGGACTACCTACAATGAGCAGTTCTTC. Translating it yields CASSFSGTTYNEQFF. Together with reference TRBV5-1 and TRBJ2-1, the CDR3 gives the full variable domain: KAGVTQTPRYLIKTRGQQVTLSCSPISGHRSVSWYQQTPGQGLQFLFEYFSETQRNKGNFPGRFSGRQFSNSRSEMNVSTLELGDSALYLCASSFSGTTYNEQFFGPGTRLTVL.

The chain links TRBV5-1 to TRBJ1-1; TRBD1 aligns across 7 bases. The CDR3 has 15 amino acids. The trim removed 4 bases at V and 5 bases at J, leaving 11 bases unmatched. Germline assignment: CDR1 SGHRS and CDR2 YFSETQ. CDR3 protein: CASSDLQGRKTEAFF. The CDR3 region has the DNA TGCGCCAGCAGCGACCTACAGGGGAGGAAGACTGAAGCTTTCTTT.

V gene TRBV11-3 combines with J gene TRBJ1-1; D unclear. Germline values: CDR1 SGHNT, CDR2 YENEEA. The ends were cut back, 4 bases at V and 0 bases at J, with 6 bases in the middle. The CDR3 sequence is 13 residues long. CDR3: CASSSQVNTEAFF. In DNA form, the CDR3 reads TGTGCCAGCAGCTCACAAGTGAACACTGAAGCTTTCTTT.

This clone was counted once. This chain links TRBV5-4 with TRBJ2-2; possibly TRBD2 for D (6 bases). Trimming removed 4 bases at V and 4 bases at J, with 11 bases between. The CDR3 contains 14 residues. CDR1 is SGHNT and CDR2 is YYREEE in the germline V gene (reference sequence). CDR3 sequence (DNA): TGTGCCAGCAGCCCGGGGACTCTCACCGGGGAGCTGTTTTTT. Its protein product is CASSPGTLTGELFF.

The chain links TRBV5-1 to TRBJ1-3, with TRBD1 matching 7 bases. Trimming removed 4 bases from V and 4 bases from J; junction bases left unmatched: 8. The CDR3 is 15 residues long. Germline V gene lookup returns CDR1 SGHRS and CDR2 YFSETQ. CDR3 sequence: CASSQQGVGGNTIYF. The DNA of the CDR3 is TGCGCCAGCAGCCAGCAGGGGGTTGGAGGAAACACCATATATTTT. The full variable domain, in which reference TRBV5-1 and TRBJ1-3 provide the parts outside the CDR3, is KAGVTQTPRYLIKTRGQQVTLSCSPISGHRSVSWYQQTPGQGLQFLFEYFSETQRNKGNFPGRFSGRQFSNSRSEMNVSTLELGDSALYLCASSQQGVGGNTIYFGEGSWLTVV.

The chain is built from TRBV11-2 and TRBJ2-7; D gene uncertain. The germline V gene has CDR1 SGHAT and CDR2 FQNNGV. V was pared by 3 bases and J by 2 bases, with 11 bases between. This CDR3 has 14 residues. Here the CDR3 reads CASSLIRRAYEQYF. As DNA, the CDR3 is TGTGCCAGCAGCTTGATCAGGCGTGCCTACGAGCAGTACTTC.

The J gene is TRBJ2-3, the V gene TRBV2, with 14 bases lining up with TRBD2. Germline-derived CDR1 and CDR2 are SNHLY and FYNNEI. V gave up 6 bases and J gave up 5 bases; unmatched junction bases: 16. CDR3 length: 19 residues. The CDR3 protein is CASSATRLAGGGEKDTQYF. Here the CDR3 DNA reads TGTGCCAGCAGCGCGACAAGACTAGCGGGAGGGGGAGAGAAAGATACGCAGTATTTT.

To note about this clone: The same CDR3 is also encoded by other DNA sequences in this sample. The chain uses TRBV28 and TRBJ1-1; D gene ambiguous. Germline CDR1 is MDHEN and CDR2 is SYDVKM. Trimming pared 2 bases from V and 4 bases from J, leaving 5 bases between. CDR3 size: 12 residues. CDR3 in DNA: TGTGCCAGCAGTTTACTCAGCACTGAAGCTTTCTTT. Its translation: CASSLLSTEAFF.

The genes are TRBV11-3 and TRBJ2-5; possible D gene TRBD2, 6 bases. The J call is doubtful: the DNA matches TRBJ2-7 better. Germline CDR1 reads SGHNT; CDR2 reads YENEEA. This CDR3 is 15 amino acids long. This chain's CDR3 is CASSLYAGLMYEQYF. The CDR3 DNA is TGTGCCAGCAGCCTTTATGCGGGGCTGATGTACGAGCAGTACTTC.